The TCR beta chain described here comes from a study of blood T cell repertoires in COVID-19. As handled by the study authors: Cell counts per sample came from amplifying reference gene primers. TCRdb's copy holds only in-frame clones and misses some; the assay was immunoSEQ multiplex PCR. That table is the source of V, J and clone size, and D and trimming were worked out from the DNA. The data hold under 30,000 clones, with roughly 90% observed a single time. The V end lost 0 bases, the J end lost 7 bases, and 9 bases lay between the germline ends. The CDR3 has 13 amino acids. Germline CDR1 MNHEY, CDR2 SVGAGI.

V and J are TRBV6-5 and TRBJ1-1; D remains unclear. Sequences were obtained from peripheral blood. The source of this sequence is a human donor in a cohort sampled during active COVID-19. CDR3 residues: CASSYSRAGEAFF. The CDR3 DNA reads as TGTGCCAGCAGTTACTCGCGGGCGGGTGAAGCTTTCTTT.